The 20 T cell receptor beta chains listed next were all sequenced from one sample in a study of cytomegalovirus exposure and HLA in healthy donors. With 60 Vbeta and 13 Jbeta primers, the PCR was carried out. Clones were sequenced by immunoSEQ multiplex PCR, and TCRdb holds only the in-frame ones, with some missing. This sample carries about 140,000 clones, just over 70% of them seen once, and the ten largest clones take 1.5% to 2%. What was sequenced was PBMCs. All receptors derive from a woman aged 25 to 39 in good health and CMV-seronegative.

The chain has TRBV7-2 and TRBJ2-7; D might be TRBD2 (6 bases). Germline CDR1 and CDR2: SGHTA and FQGNSA. V lost 7 bases and J 6 bases, leaving 19 bases between the germline ends. This CDR3 is built from 14 residues. CDR3 amino acids: CASTNAGWAVEQYF. The CDR3 nucleotides are TGTGCCAGCACCAACGCGGGGTGGGCGGTCGAGCAGTACTTC. Drawing the rest from reference TRBV7-2 and TRBJ2-7, the complete variable domain is GAGVSQSPSNKVTEKGKDVELRCDPISGHTALYWYRQSLGQGLEFLIYFQGNSAPDKSGLPSDRFSAERTGGSVSTLTIQRTQQEDSAVYLCASTNAGWAVEQYFGPGTRLTVT.

V usage is TRBV30 and J usage is TRBJ2-7; 10 bases match TRBD2. The J segment lost 6 bases and the V segment lost 7 bases, leaving 15 bases of the junction unmatched. Germline-derived CDR1 and CDR2 are GTSNPN and SVGIG (reference sequence). This CDR3 region has 15 residues. CDR3 sequence reads: CAYSRVSGGFPEQYF. In nucleotides, the CDR3 is TGTGCCTACTCAAGGGTTAGCGGGGGGTTTCCCGAGCAGTACTTC. The full variable domain, completed using reference TRBV30 and TRBJ2-7, is SQTIHQWPATLVQPVGSPLSLECTVEGTSNPNLYWYRQAAGRGLQLLFYSVGIGQISSEVPQNLSASRPQDRQFILSSKKLLLSDSGFYLCAYSRVSGGFPEQYFGPGTRLTVT.

The V and J genes are TRBV2 and TRBJ1-5, with D perhaps TRBD1 (5 bases). CDR3 length: 15 amino acids. Germline CDR1 reads SNHLY; CDR2 reads FYNNEI. The V end lost 6 bases, the J end lost 0 bases, and 12 bases lay between the germline ends. The DNA of the CDR3 is TGTGCCAGCAGCGACAGACGAAATAGCAATCAGCCCCAGCATTTT. Translating it yields CASSDRRNSNQPQHF.

The rearrangement uses TRBV5-8 and TRBJ2-3; 10 positions agree with TRBD2. Germline V gene sequence: CDR1 SGHTS, CDR2 YDEGEE. V was pared by 0 bases and J by 5 bases, with 9 bases of the junction left unmatched. The CDR3 spans 17 residues. CDR3 bases: TGTGCCAGCAGCTTGGCGAGGGCTAGCGGGAGTGAAGATACGCAGTATTTT. Translating it yields CASSLARASGSEDTQYF.

V and J are TRBV7-2 and TRBJ2-1; D is uncertain. Trimming removed 5 bases from V and 6 bases from J, with 14 bases in between. From germline, CDR1 is SGHTA and CDR2 FQGNSA. The CDR3 spans 14 residues. The DNA for the CDR3 is TGTGCCAGCAGCGTAGAGAGCCATCGCAATGAGCAGTTCTTC. Amino acids: CASSVESHRNEQFF.

The CDR3 coding sequence is TGTGCCAGCAGTCAGGACAGAGGCTATGGCTACACCTTC. Protein sequence: CASSQDRGYGYTF. The V gene is TRBV27, the J gene TRBJ1-2, with D possibly being TRBD1 (6 bases). This CDR3 contains 13 residues. Germline lookup yields CDR1 MNHEY and CDR2 SMNVEV (reference sequence). V was cut by 5 bases and J by 4 bases, with 11 bases left in between.

This clone showed up just a few times. The chain employs TRBV27 and TRBJ2-3, with D maybe TRBD1 (6 bases). The CDR3 loop spans 14 amino acids. Trimming removed 3 bases at V and 0 bases at J, with 7 bases between. CDR1 MNHEY and CDR2 SMNVEV come from the germline V gene (reference sequence). CDR3 sequence: CASSFTGSTDTQYF. CDR3 coding DNA: TGTGCCAGCAGTTTCACAGGGAGCACAGATACGCAGTATTTT.

The rearrangement links TRBV7-9 to TRBJ1-3, with D possibly being TRBD1 (5 bases). Trimming took 2 bases from V and 3 from J, leaving 11 bases between them. CDR3 size: 15 residues. Germline V gene lookup returns CDR1 SEHNR and CDR2 FQNEAQ (reference sequence). The CDR3 region is CASSLSGLDGNTIYF. In nucleotides, the CDR3 is TGTGCCAGCAGCTTATCAGGGTTGGATGGAAACACCATATATTTT.

The chain couples TRBV10-2 to TRBJ2-7; a possible D gene is TRBD2 (7 bases). The germline V and J ends were trimmed by 6 bases and 6 bases, with 21 bases remaining between them. This CDR3 comprises 15 residues. The germline V gene has CDR1 WSHSY and CDR2 SAAADI. CDR3 sequence reads: CASRRGGFSLGEQYF. CDR3 DNA: TGCGCCAGCAGGAGGGGGGGATTCTCCCTCGGCGAGCAGTACTTC.

V is TRBV5-1 and J is TRBJ1-4; D not certain. Germline V gives CDR1 SGHRS, CDR2 YFSETQ. The CDR3 is 14 amino acids. The ends were cut back, 4 bases at V and 8 bases at J, with 15 bases in the middle. The CDR3, as DNA: TGCGCCAGCAGCACCGGTTCCGAGGAGGAAAAACTGTTTTTT. It is translated as CASSTGSEEEKLFF.

V usage is TRBV6-5 and J usage is TRBJ1-2; 11 bases line up with TRBD1. The J segment lost 6 bases and the V segment lost 6 bases, leaving 9 bases of the junction unmatched. The CDR3 has 15 residues. CDR1 and CDR2 from the germline V gene are MNHEY and SVGAGI. CDR3 sequence: CASSKSGTGGNGYTF. The CDR3 coding sequence is TGTGCCAGCAGCAAATCCGGGACAGGGGGGAATGGCTACACCTTC.

The chain has TRBV29-1 and TRBJ1-1; D remains ambiguous. This CDR3 spans 13 amino acids. The germline V and J ends were trimmed by 7 bases and 0 bases, with 12 bases remaining between them. From germline, CDR1 is SQVTM and CDR2 ANQGSEA. The chain's CDR3 is CSASGRMNTEAFF. The CDR3 DNA sequence: TGCAGCGCCTCAGGTCGCATGAACACTGAAGCTTTCTTT.

J is TRBJ2-1 and V is TRBV5-6; D possibly corresponds to TRBD2 (5 bases). This CDR3 has 13 amino acids. V lost 0 bases to trimming and J lost 8 bases, with 9 bases between them. Germline values: CDR1 SGHDT, CDR2 YYEEEE. DNA for the CDR3: TGTGCCAGCAGCTTGGATCGGGGATATGAGCAGTTCTTC. Encoded protein: CASSLDRGYEQFF.

J is TRBJ1-4 and V is TRBV5-1, with unresolved D. CDR1 is SGHRS, CDR2 YFSETQ, per germline. The CDR3 consists of 15 residues. The V and J ends lost 3 bases and 3 bases respectively, with 12 bases between them. The CDR3, as DNA: TGCGCCAGCAGCTCCCGCCGGGATGCTAATGAAAAACTGTTTTTT. Translated: CASSSRRDANEKLFF.

V gene TRBV2 combines with J gene TRBJ2-7; 11 nucleotides match TRBD1. Germline CDR1 and CDR2: SNHLY and FYNNEI. CDR3 size: 15 residues. J gave up 6 bases and V 4 bases, and 8 bases lay outside the gene matches. The CDR3 DNA reads as TGTGCCAGCAGTGCTCGGGACAGGGGGTTGCGCGAGCAGTACGTC. Translated, it gives CASSARDRGLREQYV.

V usage is TRBV18 and J usage is TRBJ1-2, with TRBD1 matching over 10 bases. Germline values: CDR1 KGHSH, CDR2 LQKENI. V trimming: 2 bases; J trimming: 6 bases; junction bases outside the gene matches: 9. The CDR3 is made up of 16 amino acids. In DNA form, the CDR3 reads TGTGCCAGCTCACCATCGACGGGACAGGGGTTTGATGGCTACACCTTC. Amino acid sequence: CASSPSTGQGFDGYTF. Combining the CDR3 with reference TRBV18 and TRBJ1-2 gives the whole variable domain NAGVMQNPRHLVRRRGQEARLRCSPMKGHSHVYWYRQLPEEGLKFMVYLQKENIIDESGMPKERFSAEFPKEGPSILRIQQVVRGDSAAYFCASSPSTGQGFDGYTFGSGTRLTVV.

This clone was found once. This CDR3 is CASSSTGREQYF. The CDR3 region has the DNA TGCGCCAGCAGCTCCACAGGGCGAGAGCAGTACTTC. V is TRBV5-1 and J is TRBJ2-5, with D possibly TRBD1 on 6 matching bases. Trimming took 3 bases from V and 11 from J, leaving 14 bases between them. CDR1 is SGHRS, CDR2 YFSETQ, per germline. The CDR3 has 12 residues.

The V call is TRBV6-6, the J call TRBJ1-1, with TRBD1 matching 8 bases. V trimming: 2 bases; J trimming: 4 bases; junction bases outside the gene matches: 9. CDR1 and CDR2 (germline): MNHNY, SVGAGI (reference sequence). The CDR3 has 16 amino acids. The CDR3 DNA is TGTGCCAGCAGTTACGGGGTGGGCAGGGGGCTCACTGAAGCTTTCTTT. It yields the protein CASSYGVGRGLTEAFF.

The rearrangement joins TRBV4-1 to TRBJ1-1; 7 bases align to TRBD1. Trimming took 3 bases from V and 2 from J; bases not matched to a gene: 9. The CDR3 runs 16 residues. CDR1 is MGHRA and CDR2 is YSYEKL in the germline V gene. CDR3 in amino acids: CASSQPLGQPNTEAFF. The CDR3 DNA sequence: TGCGCCAGCAGCCAGCCCCTGGGACAGCCAAACACTGAAGCTTTCTTT.

The gene calls are TRBV27 and TRBJ2-5; a weak D match, TRBD1 (6 bases). CDR3 length: 15 residues. Trimming cost V 3 bases and J 2 bases, with 13 bases left between them. Germline CDR1 and CDR2: MNHEY and SMNVEV (reference sequence). CDR3 in DNA: TGTGCCAGCAGTTTCGGACAGTTCAGGCAAGAGACCCAGTACTTC. Its protein product is CASSFGQFRQETQYF.